Here is one TCR beta chain with its context. The sample comes from a study of shared clonotypes between healthy human individuals. None of the donors, who were healthy HIV-negative adults, had recently had acute infections or vaccinations. The investigators split CD4+ cells into a CD45RA+ naive subset and a CD45RA-negative memory subset. Germline V gene lookup returns CDR1 WSHSY and CDR2 SAAADI. The CDR3 contains 15 residues. V dropped 3 bases and J dropped 2 bases, with 8 bases sitting between them. TCRdb's table, derived via immunoSEQ multiplex PCR, lists solely in-frame clones and lacks some. The table includes roughly 680,000 clones, 72% detected once.

Sequenced: memory CD4+ T cells sorted from blood. Subset meaning: CD45RA-negative fraction. The source of this sequence is a woman in her twenties or thirties in good health. This chain joins TRBV10-2 and TRBJ2-6; D is possibly TRBD1 (5 bases). The CDR3 sequence: CASSDPGTGANVLTF. DNA for the CDR3: TGCGCCAGCAGTGATCCAGGGACTGGGGCCAACGTCCTGACTTTC.